The TCR beta chain described here comes from a study of PD-L1 blockade in urothelial cancer. With V trimmed by 4 bases and J by 9 bases, 7 bases remained unmatched. Germline values: CDR1 SGHTA, CDR2 FQGTGA. There are 13 residues in the CDR3. Noted time point: pretreatment peripheral blood. Between 1 and 8 samples, pretreatment and on-treatment, were given by each patient. Profiling relied on immunoSEQ multiplex PCR, and the TCRdb table lists in-frame clones only, not all of them. The sample shows some 100,000 clones, about 90% of them seen only once. The clonotype was recovered from a woman older than 75 with urothelial cancer. The sequencing here drew on PBMCs, taken around atezolizumab (anti-PD-L1) treatment. This chain links TRBV7-3 with TRBJ1-1; 8 bases fit TRBD1. CDR3 sequence reads: CASSSGQGLKAFF. For the CDR3, the DNA is TGTGCCAGCAGCTCAGGACAGGGTCTAAAAGCTTTCTTT.